This T cell receptor beta chain was recorded in a study of cytomegalovirus exposure and HLA in healthy donors (TCRdb year 2017). In terms of the full investigation: An earlier analysis of roughly 500 of the donors reported 276 Gb of sequence data and 95 million to 130 million unique TCR beta sequences obtained from roughly 170 million T cells. An early release that covered fewer than 800 HLA-typed donors contained around 330 gigabases of sequencing data and 75 million to 100 million unique TCR sequences. Of the 300 to 450 genotyped donors, approximately 80% were placed in the genetic ancestry cluster associated with self-reported Caucasian donors. The study aimed to test whether signatures of past pathogen exposure could be identified by cataloging public T cell receptors. The study used immunosequencing to profile the T cell repertoires of 666 subjects and linked those repertoires to cytomegalovirus serostatus. Besides the first cohort of approximately 670 subjects, a separate validation cohort made up of roughly 130 different subjects was used. To predict cytomegalovirus infection status, the study brought together high-throughput TCR immunosequencing, statistical association of individual TCRs with disease status, and machine learning. In a later analysis, previously published TCR beta repertoires from several hundred donors were re-analyzed and high-resolution HLA genotyping was added so that TCR occurrence patterns could be studied. Rather than using new phenotypic data, the later analysis identified candidate immune exposures from TCR beta sequences and from how often those sequences occurred across donors. An earlier analysis of some 600 of the donors applied high-throughput TCR beta sequencing to assess whether each TCR beta V gene segment acted as functional or pseudogenic. Alongside the repertoire data, information on donor age, sex, ethnicity and CMV serostatus was compiled. A later genetic analysis used genome-wide SNP genotypes for 398 of the 666 donors, treating that subset as a discovery cohort. All discovery cohort repertoires had been generated on a single sequencing platform. HLA typing included class I and class II loci at four-digit resolution. The number of typed donors differed by locus: roughly 629-640 for A, B, C, DRB1 and DQB1; 522 for DQA1; approximately 600 for DPA1; and 450 to 480 for DPB1. Four to six DR-DQ haplotypes were handled as single units for association and clustering, since linkage in the cohort was strong. Across 300 to 500 genotyped donors of the cohort, an average of approximately 240,000 unique TCR beta nucleotide sequences per donor were sequenced, and approximately 17% of those sequences were non-productive. Overall study outcomes, separate from this receptor: In a later analysis, about 17,000 TCR beta sequences were associated with specific HLA alleles at a false discovery rate of 0.05. Strong co-occurrence of HLA alleles, especially DR and DQ, made assigning TCR associations to individual alleles difficult. Presence/absence analyses assumed roughly uniform sequencing depth across donors, an assumption that may not hold. Most CMV-associated TCR beta chains appeared to be HLA-restricted in a later analysis, and the HLA associations seemed to be driven largely by CMV exposure. A total of fewer than 200 TCR beta chains were listed by the study as associated with cytomegalovirus. The earlier analysis of nearly 600 of the donors excluded roughly 17 rarely observed V segments, including chromosome 9 orphons, because counts were too low. In a later analysis, the rate of TCR association differed among HLA loci, with DRB1 alleles having the most associated TCRs and HLA-C alleles having the fewest. Because HLA typing was unavailable for some donors at each locus, only the typed subset was used in association tests. In vitro tests confirmed that three of the cytomegalovirus-associated TCR beta chains recognize cytomegalovirus antigens. This cohort had only TCR beta chains sequenced, and the lack of alpha or paired-chain data limited which features could be detected. A later analysis found that HLA-associated TCR beta chains were more clonally expanded and had lower generation probabilities than equally common non-associated chains. While some public TCRs were present in many individuals, most TCR sequences turned up only very rarely across donors. In both the original and validation cohorts, the classifier was reported to diagnose cytomegalovirus status with high specificity and sensitivity. A further reported finding was that TCR beta sequences accurately predicted the HLA-A and HLA-B alleles for most subjects in the first cohort. Correlated functional status among segregating V segments might be attributable to linkage disequilibrium, but an unknown experimental factor could not be ruled out. Because the 87-base-pair reads could not distinguish some IMGT-functional V segments, including TRBV6-2 and TRBV6-3, those segments were excluded. In an earlier analysis of 500 to 650 of the donors, most TCR beta V segments appeared in productive rearrangements about 87% or about 30% of the time, broadly matching IMGT annotations. CMV serostatus was the only immune exposure information available for the cohort. A cluster of highly shared sequence variants was judged likely to be a technical artifact of the sequencing pipeline. According to a later analysis, parvovirus B19, influenza, CMV and Epstein-Barr virus appeared linked to several top co-occurrence clusters. An association between a missense DCLRE1C variant and V-gene and J-gene trimming of TCR beta chains was found in a later genetic analysis and replicated in an independent cohort. The authors suggested that the approach could potentially be extended to other disease states and immunological phenotypes. According to a later genetic analysis, donors in an Asian-associated ancestry cluster had fewer N-insertions in productive TCRs than the roughly 670-donor mean.

Library creation used the immunoSEQ multiplex PCR assay. The multiplex PCR relied on a mix of 60 forward primers for TCR Vbeta segments and 13 reverse primers for TCR Jbeta segments. A multiplex PCR assay on genomic DNA amplified the CDR3 region of rearranged TCR beta genes. The amplified TCR beta libraries were sequenced on the Illumina HiSeq System as 87-base-pair reads. Per the authors' processing: Across the 640 or so repertoires, a later analysis counted 80 million or so unique TCR beta chains, roughly 11 million of which were shared by at least two donors. Raw reads were error-corrected and collapsed into unique sequences with a nearest-neighbor algorithm that merged closely related sequences to remove PCR and sequencing errors. V, D and J gene segments were assigned by aligning CDR3 sequences to IMGT reference sequences. For a sequence to be retained, a match of at least six nucleotides to both a V gene segment and a J gene segment was required. Rearrangements were called productive when the CDR3 lacked stop codons and stayed in frame with V and J; all others were non-productive. CDR3 was defined by IMGT convention, running from the second conserved V-encoded cysteine to the conserved J-encoded phenylalanine. The earlier analysis of approximately 590 of the donors excluded any sequence lacking an unambiguous match to a single V gene segment. In an earlier analysis of 500 to 750 of the donors, V segments were called functional above 56.7% productive rearrangements and were called segregating when the between-donor standard deviation exceeded 5%. A statistical classification framework was built for diagnosing cytomegalovirus status from the catalog of TCR beta chain sequences. In a later analysis, V and J genes were assigned by comparing TCR nucleotide sequences against IMGT/GENE-DB human TR gene sequences. Using the TCRdist pipeline, a later analysis assigned CDR3 sequences along with most-parsimonious VDJ recombination scenarios. In a later analysis, each TCR beta chain was defined by its CDR3 amino acid sequence together with its V-gene family, and reads lacking a unique V-gene family were excluded. To address suspected cross-contamination and a sequencing artifact, a later analysis removed a few hundred highly shared, low-generation-probability nucleotide sequences. In a later analysis, a clonal expansion index for each public chain was calculated from normalized within-repertoire ranks of inferred template counts. In a later analysis, generation probabilities were computed with a VDJ recombination model fitted to out-of-frame rearrangements, and the resulting probabilities were checked against IGoR. In a later analysis, hypergeometric tests were used to score TCR-TCR, TCR-HLA and TCR-CMV co-occurrence, with a repertoire-size bias correction applied to TCR pairs. To estimate false discovery rates, a later analysis permuted the HLA or CMV assignments 20 times. In a later analysis, co-occurring TCRs were grouped with DBSCAN, and TCRdist sequence similarity was added when clustering was performed within HLA-allele-positive subsets. Co-occurrence clustering excluded repertoires with fewer than 30,000 or more than 120,000 public chains, plus five with anomalous nucleotide sharing. This is the immuneACCESS table as TCRdb keeps it, with only in-frame sequences that have V and J called. A part of the clones is gone; compared with another copy, unresolved V genes explain less than half, and the rest is unexplained. The D gene and trimming were derived from the DNA, and the V and J assignments and clone size from that table. This sample lists around 250,000 clones; 80% to 95% were detected once. 1.7% of the sample rests with the top ten.

On this clone: Its target antigen remains unknown. Within one base of it there is no much larger clone, and no base qualities were kept.

V ends up 5 bases short and J 4 bases short, with an unmatched junction base count of 5. The germline V gene (reference sequence) yields MNHEY for CDR1 and SMNVEV for CDR2. The cysteine opens and the phenylalanine closes a CDR3 of 13 amino acids. Of the read, only the CDR3 DNA is kept; its 39 bases are in frame from base 1. In total, just over 650 healthy bone marrow donors made up the cohort. Cohort members were all nominally healthy when sampled, although unrecorded immune exposures were likely present. The donor tested CMV seronegative, placing the donor among the 350 to 400 seronegative members of the cohort. A peripheral blood sample was collected from each donor, and TCR beta sequencing was performed on peripheral blood mononuclear cells. The Qiagen DNeasy Blood Extraction Kit was used to extract genomic DNA from the blood cell samples.

The chain links TRBV27 with TRBJ2-7; the junction holds 7 bases that match TRBD1. The clonotype comes from a girl between 2 and 10 years old in good health and CMV-seronegative. Sequenced: PBMCs. The DNA reads as follows: TGTGCCAGCAGTGTCGACAGGGTTTACGAGCAGTACTTC. Translation gives CASSVDRVYEQYF.